This T cell receptor beta chain emerged from a study of identical twins. This clonotype was observed many times. Its antigen is currently unknown. TCRdb reanalysed the 5' RACE reads using MiXCR and keeps one entry per CDR3 protein. The table lists about 570,000 distinct CDR3 sequences, around 9.6% of them singletons. Study-level findings and limits: Among beta out-of-frame sequences, excess sharing between twins appeared weaker.

The germline gives CDR1 SEHNR, CDR2 FQNEAQ (reference sequence). The CDR3 contains 17 residues. V gave up 5 bases and J gave up 3 bases; unmatched junction bases: 8. This sample was shared with a second study, whose subject was yellow fever vaccine responses in identical twins.

Sequenced: PBMCs. This receptor was obtained from a woman under 30 in good health. The chain employs TRBV7-9 and TRBJ2-1; 12 bases map to TRBD2. CDR3 bases: TGTGCCAGCAGCCCCCAACTAGCGGGAGGAAGCTACAATGAGCAGTTCTTC. It yields the protein CASSPQLAGGSYNEQFF.